This T cell receptor beta chain was retrieved from a study of T cell responses to AZD1222 COVID-19 vaccine. Findings and caveats of the study: Clonal diversity was possibly underestimated; the donors were predominantly white British and more often female. Spike-wide coverage was observed for vaccine-associated CD4 TCRs, with dominant responses at 160-218 and 743-854.

The V gene's germline CDR1 is SGHDN and CDR2 FVKESK. Trimming took 5 bases from V and 6 from J, leaving 14 bases between them. This CDR3 has 14 residues. Sequencing used immunoSEQ multiplex PCR; TCRdb keeps in-frame clones, though not all of them. The sample has roughly 140,000 clones; roughly 90% are singletons. Details on this clone: Its antigen remains unknown.

The chain is built from TRBV14 and TRBJ2-1; D is perhaps TRBD2 (6 bases). The sequence was obtained from an adult who received the AZD1222 COVID-19 vaccine. Specimen: peripheral blood, collected 28 days after the second AZD1222 dose. CDR3 protein: CASSAVAGTNEQFF. The CDR3 nucleotides read TGTGCCAGCAGCGCGGTGGCGGGAACCAATGAGCAGTTCTTC.